The 24 T cell receptor beta chains below all came from one sample that was sequenced in a study of blood T cell repertoires in COVID-19. TCRdb's table, derived via immunoSEQ multiplex PCR, lists solely in-frame clones and lacks some. The sample holds about 170,000 clones, 70% to 90% seen once. Input material: PBMCs or T cells enriched from blood (not recorded which). The receptors here all came from a woman aged 18 to 35 who had recovered from COVID-19.

This chain links TRBV6-5 with TRBJ1-5; possibly TRBD1 for D (6 bases). This CDR3 region has 12 residues. Germline-derived CDR1 and CDR2 are MNHEY and SVGAGI. The ends were cut back, 8 bases at V and 4 bases at J, with 9 bases in the middle. DNA for the CDR3: TGTGCCAGCGGGGGCAGGAATCAGCCCCAGCATTTT. Translated: CASGGRNQPQHF.

The gene calls are TRBV19 and TRBJ2-5, with D possibly matching TRBD2 (6 bases). The V end lost 3 bases, the J end lost 6 bases, and 14 bases lay between the germline ends. Germline-derived CDR1 and CDR2 are LNHDA and SQIVND (reference sequence). The CDR3 totals 14 residues. The CDR3: CASSIYGEEKTQYF. CDR3 bases: TGTGCCAGTAGTATCTACGGGGAGGAGAAGACCCAGTACTTC.

The J gene is TRBJ2-3, the V gene TRBV20-1; D is undetermined. Trimming shortened V by 3 bases and J by 0 bases, and 13 bases separated the two germline ends. Per germline, CDR1 DFQATT and CDR2 SNEGSKA (reference sequence). CDR3 length: 15 residues. The CDR3 sequence is CSASYGGTSTDTQYF. DNA for the CDR3: TGCAGTGCTAGTTATGGCGGAACGAGCACAGATACGCAGTATTTT.

The chain uses TRBV4-1 and TRBJ1-5; possibly TRBD1 for D (5 bases). The CDR3 loop spans 16 amino acids. Germline V gene sequence: CDR1 MGHRA, CDR2 YSYEKL. Trimming pared 1 base from V and 6 bases from J, leaving 16 bases between. CDR3 nucleotide sequence: TGCGCCAGCAGCCAAGGGGCGGGGGGGAGTACTCAGCCCCAGCATTTT. It translates to CASSQGAGGSTQPQHF.

V usage is TRBV5-8 and J usage is TRBJ2-7; 9 nucleotides line up with TRBD1. Trimming cost V 0 bases and J 5 bases; bases outside gene matches: 12. The CDR3 totals 17 residues. CDR1 and CDR2 (germline): SGHTS, YDEGEE. The CDR3 sequence is CASSLGLTGGASHEQYF. CDR3 DNA sequence: TGTGCCAGCAGCTTGGGCCTCACAGGGGGCGCTTCCCACGAGCAGTACTTC.

The rearrangement links TRBV15 to TRBJ1-3; the D gene is possibly TRBD1 (6 bases). Trimming removed 0 bases at V and 5 bases at J, with 14 bases between. This CDR3 is built from 16 residues. The germline V gene encodes CDR1 LNHNV and CDR2 YYDKDF (reference sequence). Written as DNA, the CDR3 is TGTGCCACCAGCAGAGATGATCCAGGGGATAGAAACACCATATATTTT. This gives the protein CATSRDDPGDRNTIYF.

The J gene is TRBJ2-7, the V gene TRBV11-2, with D hard to call. V was trimmed by 2 bases and J by 6 bases, leaving 11 bases between them. The CDR3 runs to 13 residues. From germline, CDR1 is SGHAT and CDR2 FQNNGV. CDR3 residues: CASSLYGGGEQYF. CDR3 DNA sequence: TGTGCCAGCAGCTTATATGGTGGCGGCGAGCAGTACTTC.

The chain employs TRBV4-3 and TRBJ1-1, with 7 bases matching TRBD1. Looked up from germline, CDR1 is LGHNA and CDR2 is YSLEER. V lost 5 bases to trimming and J lost 11 bases; unmatched junction nucleotides: 8. The CDR3 totals 12 residues. The DNA of the CDR3 is TGCGCCAGCAGCAATGCAGGGGGGTCGGCTTTCTTT. Residues: CASSNAGGSAFF.

The chain carries TRBV27 and TRBJ2-5; TRBD2 might be the D (6 bases). The CDR3 is made up of 14 amino acids. Germline CDR1 MNHEY, CDR2 SMNVEV (reference sequence). V lost 6 bases and J lost 1, with 12 bases in between. The CDR3 reads CASRIGGTQETQYF. CDR3 coding DNA: TGTGCCAGCAGGATCGGAGGGACCCAAGAGACCCAGTACTTC.

The chain links TRBV5-1 to TRBJ2-3; perhaps TRBD1 as D (5 bases). Germline CDR1 is SGHRS and CDR2 is YFSETQ. The CDR3 extends over 13 amino acids. Trimming cost V 7 bases and J 4 bases, with 13 bases left between them. The CDR3 DNA sequence: TGCGCCAGCTGTCAGGTGGGGCCAGATACGCAGTATTTT. Its translation: CASCQVGPDTQYF.

The chain has TRBV7-9 and TRBJ2-1; TRBD2 matches 7 bases. The CDR3 extends over 15 amino acids. V gave up 1 base and J gave up 4 bases; unmatched junction bases: 4. Germline V CDR1 and CDR2: SEHNR, FQNEAQ (reference sequence). CDR3 protein: CASSLVQRGYNEQFF. CDR3 DNA: TGTGCCAGCAGCTTAGTCCAGCGGGGATACAATGAGCAGTTCTTC.

The rearrangement links TRBV28 to TRBJ1-2, with a tentative D call TRBD1 (6 bases). In germline, CDR1 is MDHEN, CDR2 SYDVKM. V was trimmed by 4 bases and J by 4 bases, leaving 10 bases between them. The CDR3 has 13 amino acids. The CDR3 coding sequence is TGTGCCAGCAGTTCAACAGGGCTCTATGGCTACACCTTC. This gives the protein CASSSTGLYGYTF.

This chain uses TRBV9 with TRBJ2-3; TRBD2 matches 11 bases. The CDR3 runs to 16 residues. The trim removed 3 bases at V and 2 bases at J, leaving 5 bases unmatched. The V gene's germline CDR1 is SGDLS and CDR2 YYNGEE. Here the CDR3 DNA reads TGTGCCAGCAGCGGGGGGACTAGCGGTCCCACAGATACGCAGTATTTT. Its translation is CASSGGTSGPTDTQYF.

The chain joins TRBV28 to TRBJ1-1; TRBD1 matches at 10 bases. The germline gives CDR1 MDHEN, CDR2 SYDVKM. With 5 bases clipped from V and 0 bases from J, the junction kept 9 bases outside the gene matches. This CDR3 comprises 17 residues. CDR3 nucleotides: TGTGCCAGCAGTCTTTGGACAGGGGGTTCCATGAACACTGAAGCTTTCTTT. It encodes CASSLWTGGSMNTEAFF.

The J gene is TRBJ1-2, the V gene TRBV28; 10 nucleotides agree with TRBD1. There are 14 residues in the CDR3. Germline CDR1 is MDHEN and CDR2 is SYDVKM. Losses at the gene ends were 5 bases for V and 8 bases for J; bases not matched to a gene: 8. CDR3 nucleotides: TGTGCCAGCAGTCCCCCGGGACAGGGGAGGGGCTACACCTTC. Amino acids: CASSPPGQGRGYTF.

The chain couples TRBV30 to TRBJ1-4; no definite D call. V was cut by 8 bases and J by 0 bases, with 22 bases left in between. The germline V gene has CDR1 GTSNPN and CDR2 SVGIG (reference sequence). CDR3 size: 17 residues. The CDR3 region is CARMMSPVSSTNEKLFF. CDR3 nucleotide sequence: TGTGCCCGGATGATGAGCCCCGTTTCTTCAACTAATGAAAAACTGTTTTTT.

This rearrangement joins TRBV5-1 to TRBJ2-3; 7 bases match TRBD2. V shed 4 bases, J shed 2 bases, and the junction held 13 bases outside the gene matches. Per germline, CDR1 SGHRS and CDR2 YFSETQ. The CDR3 has 17 residues. CDR3 region: CASSDTGSSGLTDTQYF. The DNA of the CDR3 is TGCGCCAGCAGCGATACTGGGTCTAGCGGCCTCACAGATACGCAGTATTTT.

The chain carries TRBV27 and TRBJ2-7; D possibly corresponds to TRBD2 (5 bases). The V end lost 3 bases, the J end lost 5 bases, and 17 bases lay between the germline ends. Germline assignment: CDR1 MNHEY and CDR2 SMNVEV (reference sequence). The CDR3 runs to 15 residues. CDR3 DNA: TGTGCCAGCAGTTTTAACCCCGGGAAAAGCGACGAGCAGTACTTC. Its translation: CASSFNPGKSDEQYF.

V gene TRBV28 combines with J gene TRBJ1-5; 7 bases fit TRBD1. Trimming at V came to 2 bases and at J to 7 bases, leaving 5 bases not matched to a gene. From germline, CDR1 is MDHEN and CDR2 SYDVKM. The length of the CDR3 is 14 residues. This CDR3 is CASSLDRARQPQHF. The DNA for the CDR3 is TGTGCCAGCAGTTTAGACAGGGCCCGGCAGCCCCAGCATTTT.

The genes are TRBV5-1 and TRBJ2-3, with a possible D match to TRBD1 (6 bases). Germline-derived CDR1 and CDR2 are SGHRS and YFSETQ. The ends were cut back, 4 bases at V and 3 bases at J, with 12 bases in the middle. CDR3 length equals 14 residues. DNA for the CDR3: TGCGCCAGCAGCCGGGACCAGGGGACAGATACGCAGTATTTT. Its translation is CASSRDQGTDTQYF.

This clone has just one count. J is TRBJ2-1 and V is TRBV18; TRBD2 agrees at 16 bases. Germline V gives CDR1 KGHSH, CDR2 LQKENI. The CDR3 sequence is 18 residues long. V lost 6 bases and J lost 7; bases outside the gene matches: 12. The CDR3 DNA sequence: TGTGCCAGCTCTCCCGGGACTAGCGGGAGGGGAATTGGAAATGAGCAGTTCTTC. It translates to CASSPGTSGRGIGNEQFF.

The chain recombines TRBV16 with TRBJ1-5; 11 bases match TRBD1. Trimming at V came to 3 bases and at J to 6 bases, leaving 13 bases not matched to a gene. The germline V gene encodes CDR1 KGHSY and CDR2 FQNENV. The CDR3 has 18 residues. The CDR3 reads CASSHSDRGRVNGQPQHF. As DNA, the CDR3 is TGTGCCAGCAGCCACTCGGACAGGGGGCGGGTGAATGGTCAGCCCCAGCATTTT.

The chain employs TRBV3-1 (or the pseudogene TRBV3-2) and TRBJ2-2; tentatively, D is TRBD1 (6 bases). The CDR3 extends over 16 amino acids. Germline loops: CDR1 LGHDT, CDR2 YNNKEL (reference sequence). The germline V and J ends were trimmed by 3 bases and 6 bases, with 17 bases remaining between them. The CDR3 here is CASSHNPGHISGELFF. For the CDR3, the DNA is TGTGCCAGCAGCCACAACCCGGGACACATATCCGGGGAGCTGTTTTTT.

The chain combines TRBV19 with TRBJ1-1, with D perhaps TRBD1 (6 bases). There are 13 residues in the CDR3. The V gene's germline CDR1 is LNHDA and CDR2 SQIVND (reference sequence). Trimming cost V 5 bases and J 4 bases, with 11 bases left between them. CDR3 nucleotide sequence: TGTGCCAGTAGTGGGCAGGGGAGCACTGAAGCTTTCTTT. Its protein is CASSGQGSTEAFF.